This TCR beta chain was retrieved from a study of T cell changes during pregnancy in multiple sclerosis. Produced via immunoSEQ multiplex PCR; TCRdb's table is partial and in-frame only. The repertoire includes 84,000 or so clones, about 94% of them detected once, and 2.5% sits in the top ten. The receptor comes from a female donor with multiple sclerosis, enrolled in a pregnancy study. Material: peripheral blood, obtained in the third trimester of pregnancy.

CDR3 loop: CASIKTSGGAETQYF. The DNA of the CDR3 is TGTGCCAGCATTAAGACTAGCGGGGGGGCGGAGACCCAGTACTTC. The chain links TRBV6-5 to TRBJ2-5, with TRBD2 matching 14 bases. The V gene's germline CDR1 is MNHEY and CDR2 SVGAGI. With 7 bases clipped from V and 5 bases from J, the junction kept 6 bases outside the gene matches. This CDR3 region has 15 residues.